This T cell receptor (beta chain) was found in a study of CD8 T cells in Susac syndrome. The CDR3 is 15 residues long. CDR1 MNHEY and CDR2 SVGEGT come from the germline V gene. V dropped 8 bases and J dropped 2; count of bases not matched to a gene: 9. The sequenced target, TCR beta, came from blood CD8+ and CD4+ T cells. The diagnostic criteria were recently defined, and patients with Susac syndrome met them for definite or probable disease. Random-hexamer reverse transcription was applied to roughly 0.5 to 1 ug RNA. The amplification used immunoSEQ multiplex PCR on TCR beta CDR3; it spanned 54 Vbeta and 13 Jbeta. Each CDR3 protein is one row after TCRdb ran MiXCR on the immunoSEQ multiplex PCR reads. This sample has under 200,000 distinct CDR3 sequences, with 90% to 95% found just once.

The specimen sequenced was CD4+ T cells from PBMCs. This TCR came from a human donor with Susac syndrome. This rearrangement joins TRBV6-2 or TRBV6-3 to TRBJ2-1, with 7 nucleotides matching TRBD2. The DNA of the CDR3 is TGTGCCAGCCCCCCTACGGGGGGAACCTACAATGAGCAGTTCTTC. It specifies CASPPTGGTYNEQFF.